These T cell receptor beta chains were read from a single sample in a study of shared T cell receptors in the human thymus. Measured with immunoSEQ multiplex PCR; TCRdb has only the in-frame clones, and not every one. The sample has about 380,000 clones, 95% seen once; the top ten hold around 0.019%. The sequencing input was thymocytes. The receptor source for this set is a human donor. The CDR3 runs from the conserved cysteine through the conserved F or W. Each record gives: clone size, D gene, J gene, V gene, CDR3 protein, CDR3 DNA. A D gene is named only where the DNA matches it firmly. The size field is filled for only some rows; it gives once, few, many or a size class.

size: once; D: .; J: TRBJ1-1; V: TRBV6-6; CDR3: CASSMTRDSNSEAFF; DNA: TGTGCCAGCAGTATGACGAGAGACAGTAATTCTGAAGCTTTCTTT
size: .; D: TRBD2; J: TRBJ2-7; V: TRBV2; CDR3: CASSRSGLSYEQYF; DNA: TGTGCCAGCAGCCGTAGCGGGTTGTCCTACGAGCAGTACTTC
size: .; D: .; J: TRBJ2-1; V: TRBV9; CDR3: CASSVGAGYNEQFF; DNA: TGTGCCAGCAGCGTAGGGGCCGGGTACAATGAGCAGTTCTTC
size: .; D: TRBD2; J: TRBJ2-7; V: TRBV6-5; CDR3: CASGEGLASSYEQYF; DNA: TGTGCCAGCGGGGAGGGTTTGGCGTCCTCCTACGAGCAGTACTTC
size: .; D: TRBD1; J: TRBJ2-3; V: TRBV19; CDR3: CASKRGRVPTDTQYF; DNA: TGTGCCAGTAAGAGGGGGCGGGTACCCACAGATACGCAGTATTTT
size: .; D: TRBD2; J: TRBJ2-2; V: TRBV14; CDR3: CASSHLGLAGPNTGELFF; DNA: TGTGCCAGCAGCCACCTGGGACTAGCGGGTCCGAACACCGGGGAGCTGTTTTTT
size: .; D: TRBD1; J: TRBJ2-1; V: TRBV27; CDR3: CASSPPGQGAKWQFF; DNA: TGTGCCAGCAGTCCCCCGGGACAGGGAGCGAAGTGGCAGTTCTTC
size: .; D: .; J: TRBJ2-7; V: TRBV28; CDR3: CASRRGFSSYEQYF; DNA: TGTGCCAGCAGGAGGGGTTTTAGCTCCTACGAGCAGTACTTC
size: .; D: .; J: TRBJ2-5; V: TRBV21-1; CDR3: CASSNRTRVVETQYF; DNA: TGTGCCAGCAGCAACCGAACTAGAGTAGTTGAGACCCAGTACTTC
size: .; D: .; J: TRBJ1-4; V: TRBV28; CDR3: CASSPQGGGPPTNEKLFF; DNA: TGTGCCAGCAGCCCCCAAGGTGGGGGCCCACCAACTAATGAAAAACTGTTTTTT
size: .; D: .; J: TRBJ1-2; V: TRBV27; CDR3: CASRPGLGHGYTF; DNA: TGTGCCAGCAGGCCAGGGTTAGGGCATGGCTACACCTTC
size: .; D: .; J: TRBJ2-7; V: TRBV27; CDR3: CAAGPVSSYEQYF; DNA: TGTGCCGCGGGCCCGGTAAGCTCCTACGAGCAGTACTTC
size: .; D: TRBD2; J: TRBJ2-7; V: TRBV7-9; CDR3: CASSTKGGLAGRYEQYF; DNA: TGTGCCAGCAGCACTAAGGGGGGGCTAGCGGGACGGTACGAGCAGTACTTC
size: .; D: TRBD1; J: TRBJ2-5; V: TRBV29-1; CDR3: CSVEFRDRTQETQYF; DNA: TGCAGCGTTGAATTTAGGGACAGGACCCAAGAGACCCAGTACTTC
size: .; D: .; J: TRBJ1-5; V: TRBV28; CDR3: CASSNRPGIQPQHF; DNA: TGTGCCAGCAGTAACCGCCCAGGCATTCAGCCCCAGCATTTT
size: .; D: .; J: TRBJ2-1; V: TRBV16; CDR3: CASSHRARDNEQFF; DNA: TGTGCCAGCAGCCATCGGGCTAGGGACAATGAGCAGTTCTTC
size: once; D: .; J: TRBJ1-2; V: TRBV5-6; CDR3: CASSLNQVAMSLNYGYTF; DNA: TGTGCCAGCAGCTTGAATCAGGTCGCGATGTCCCTCAACTATGGCTACACCTTC
size: .; D: .; J: TRBJ2-3; V: TRBV27; CDR3: CASSVPGRPFTDTQYF; DNA: TGTGCCAGCAGTGTACCGGGACGGCCATTCACAGATACGCAGTATTTT